This entry lists 9 T cell receptor beta chains sequenced from one sample in a study of memory CD4+ T cells and cytomegalovirus serostatus. Single viable CD3+CD4+CD8-CD45RO+ cells were sorted as the memory CD4+ T cells. Some clones are missing from TCRdb's copy, which holds only in-frame ones; the method was immunoSEQ multiplex PCR. The sample has approximately 40,000 clones, 65% to 85% seen once. The sample taken for sequencing was memory CD4+ T cells from blood. These receptors were collected from an adult in good health and CMV-seronegative.

The chain uses TRBV20-1 and TRBJ2-3; unclear D gene. V was shortened by 4 bases and J by 7 bases, with 6 bases between the two germline ends. The CDR3 is made up of 10 amino acids. Germline CDR1 reads DFQATT; CDR2 reads SNEGSKA (reference sequence). The CDR3 DNA is TGCAGTGCTATTGACCATACGCAGTATTTT. Encoded protein: CSAIDHTQYF.

The chain is built from TRBV5-4 and TRBJ1-1; D is unclear. CDR1 and CDR2 from the germline V gene are SGHNT and YYREEE (reference sequence). Trimming removed 3 bases from V and 4 bases from J, with 7 bases in between. The CDR3 extends over 12 amino acids. The CDR3 here is CASSSRGTEAFF. The CDR3 coding sequence is TGTGCCAGCAGCTCCAGAGGCACTGAAGCTTTCTTT.

The chain couples TRBV5-1 to TRBJ1-1, with D uncertain. This CDR3 has 13 residues. Trimming left V 8 bases short and J 4 bases short, with 15 bases between. Germline CDR1 is SGHRS and CDR2 is YFSETQ. Written as DNA, the CDR3 is TGCGCCAGTTCATACACCCCGGTCACTGAAGCTTTCTTT. This translates into CASSYTPVTEAFF.

The J gene is TRBJ1-2, the V gene TRBV6-1; D is ambiguous. Trimming shortened V by 3 bases and J by 4 bases, and 9 bases separated the two germline ends. Looked up from germline, CDR1 is MNHNS and CDR2 is SASEGT. This CDR3 spans 13 amino acids. The DNA of the CDR3 is TGTGCCAGCAGTGACTTCACAGTCTATGGCTACACCTTC. Its protein product is CASSDFTVYGYTF.

V and J are TRBV27 and TRBJ1-2, with a tentative D call TRBD1 (6 bases). CDR1 MNHEY and CDR2 SMNVEV come from the germline V gene (reference sequence). V was trimmed by 7 bases and J by 3 bases, leaving 9 bases between them. The CDR3 is 12 amino acids. The CDR3 spells CASKGGYYGYTF. The CDR3 DNA follows: TGTGCCAGCAAAGGGGGATACTATGGCTACACCTTC.

The rearrangement uses TRBV2 and TRBJ1-6, with a tentative D call TRBD1 (5 bases). Germline V lookup: CDR1 SNHLY, CDR2 FYNNEI. V was pared by 6 bases and J by 7 bases, with 10 bases between. The CDR3 loop spans 13 amino acids. This chain's CDR3 is CASRANRNSPLHF. CDR3 sequence (DNA): TGTGCCAGCAGAGCAAACAGGAATTCACCCCTCCACTTT. The complete variable domain, with remaining parts taken from reference TRBV2 and TRBJ1-6, reads EPEVTQTPSHQVTQMGQEVILRCVPISNHLYFYWYRQILGQKVEFLVSFYNNEISEKSEIFDDQFSVERPDGSNFTLKIRSTKLEDSAMYFCASRANRNSPLHFGNGTRLTVT.

The V call is TRBV28, the J call TRBJ1-5; no firm D call. Trimming took off 7 bases at V and 0 bases at J, with 13 bases between the two ends. CDR1 MDHEN and CDR2 SYDVKM come from the germline V gene. The CDR3 totals 15 residues. CDR3 sequence: CASIREQYSNQPQHF. In DNA form, the CDR3 reads TGTGCCAGCATTAGAGAACAGTATAGCAATCAGCCCCAGCATTTT.

This chain links TRBV5-1 with TRBJ1-4; 9 positions match TRBD1. This CDR3 spans 14 amino acids. Trimming cost V 4 bases and J 8 bases; bases outside gene matches: 6. CDR1 and CDR2 from the germline V gene are SGHRS and YFSETQ. The CDR3 DNA reads as TGCGCCAGCAGCGTGGGACAGGGACCAGAAAAACTGTTTTTT. Its protein product is CASSVGQGPEKLFF.

The gene calls are TRBV2 and TRBJ1-1, with 7 bases that match TRBD1. The ends lost 6 bases at V and 3 bases at J; junction bases unmatched: 4. CDR1 is SNHLY, CDR2 FYNNEI, per germline. This CDR3 is 13 amino acids long. In DNA, the CDR3 is TGTGCCAGCAGCGGGGGACAGTACACTGAAGCTTTCTTT. Translated, it gives CASSGGQYTEAFF.